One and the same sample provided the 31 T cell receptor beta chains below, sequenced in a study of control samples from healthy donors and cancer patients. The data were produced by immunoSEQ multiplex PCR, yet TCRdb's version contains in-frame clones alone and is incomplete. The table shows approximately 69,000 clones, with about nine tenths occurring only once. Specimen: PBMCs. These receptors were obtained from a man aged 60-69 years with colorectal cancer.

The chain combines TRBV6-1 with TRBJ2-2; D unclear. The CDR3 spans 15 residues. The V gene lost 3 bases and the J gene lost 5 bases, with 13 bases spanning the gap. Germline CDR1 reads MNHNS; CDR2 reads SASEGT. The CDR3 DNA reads TGTGCCAGCAGTGATGGGCCTCTGGGGACCGGGGAGCTGTTTTTT. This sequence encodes CASSDGPLGTGELFF.

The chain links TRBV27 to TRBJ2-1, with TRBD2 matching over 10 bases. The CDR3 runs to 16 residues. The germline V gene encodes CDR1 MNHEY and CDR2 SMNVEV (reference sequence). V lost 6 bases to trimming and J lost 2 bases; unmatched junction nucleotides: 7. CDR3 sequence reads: CASRNYLAGAYNEQFF. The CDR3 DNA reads TGTGCCAGCAGGAACTACCTAGCGGGGGCCTACAATGAGCAGTTCTTC.

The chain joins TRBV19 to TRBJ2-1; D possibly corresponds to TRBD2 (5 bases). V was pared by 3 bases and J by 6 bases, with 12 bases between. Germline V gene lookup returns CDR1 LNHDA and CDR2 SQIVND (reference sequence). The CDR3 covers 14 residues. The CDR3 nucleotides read TGTGCCAGTAGTATGACTACGTTAATCAATGAGCAGTTCTTC. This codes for CASSMTTLINEQFF.

This CDR3 is CASSLAGQGTYEQYF. The CDR3 DNA follows: TGCGCCAGCAGCCTAGCTGGGCAGGGAACCTACGAGCAGTACTTC. The V and J genes are TRBV10-2 and TRBJ2-7; D is tentatively TRBD1 or TRBD2 (5 bases each). Deletions cut 6 bases from V and 2 bases from J, with 17 bases between. The CDR3 is made up of 15 amino acids. Germline V gives CDR1 WSHSY, CDR2 SAAADI.

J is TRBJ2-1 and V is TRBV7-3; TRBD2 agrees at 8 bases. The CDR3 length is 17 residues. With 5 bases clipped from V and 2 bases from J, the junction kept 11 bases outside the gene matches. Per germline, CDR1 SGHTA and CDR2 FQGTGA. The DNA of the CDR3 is TGTGCCAGCAGCCCGTCGGGCGGGGGGCATGCCTACAATGAGCAGTTCTTC. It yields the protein CASSPSGGGHAYNEQFF.

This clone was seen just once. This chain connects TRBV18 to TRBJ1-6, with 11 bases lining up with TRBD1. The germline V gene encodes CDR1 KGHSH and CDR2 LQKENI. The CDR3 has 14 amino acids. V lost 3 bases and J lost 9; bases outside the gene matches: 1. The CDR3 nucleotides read TGTGCCAGCTCACCGGGGACAGGGGGTTCACCCCTCCACTTT. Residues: CASSPGTGGSPLHF.

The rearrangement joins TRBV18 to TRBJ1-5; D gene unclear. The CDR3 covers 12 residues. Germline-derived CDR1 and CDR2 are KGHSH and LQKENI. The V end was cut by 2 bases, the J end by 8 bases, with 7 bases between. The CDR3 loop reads CASSPGQEPQHF. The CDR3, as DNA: TGTGCCAGCTCACCAGGTCAGGAGCCCCAGCATTTT.

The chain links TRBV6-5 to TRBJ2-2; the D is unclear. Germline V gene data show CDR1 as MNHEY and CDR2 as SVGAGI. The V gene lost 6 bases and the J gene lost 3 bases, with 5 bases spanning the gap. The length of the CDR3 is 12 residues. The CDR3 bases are TGTGCCAGCAGGTCCTACACCGGGGAGCTGTTTTTT. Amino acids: CASRSYTGELFF.

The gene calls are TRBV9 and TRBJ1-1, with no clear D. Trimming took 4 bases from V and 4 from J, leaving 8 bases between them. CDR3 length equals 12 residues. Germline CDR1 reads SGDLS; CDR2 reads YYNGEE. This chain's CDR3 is CASSRVFTEAFF. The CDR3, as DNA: TGTGCCAGCAGCAGGGTCTTCACTGAAGCTTTCTTT. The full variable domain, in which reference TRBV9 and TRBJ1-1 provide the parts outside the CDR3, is DSGVTQTPKHLITATGQRVTLRCSPRSGDLSVYWYQQSLDQGLQFLIQYYNGEERAKGNILERFSAQQFPDLHSELNLSSLELGDSALYFCASSRVFTEAFFGQGTRLTVV.

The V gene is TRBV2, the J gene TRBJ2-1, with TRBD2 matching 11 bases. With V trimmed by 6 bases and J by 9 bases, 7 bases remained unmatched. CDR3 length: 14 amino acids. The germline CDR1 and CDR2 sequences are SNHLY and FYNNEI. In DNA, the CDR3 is TGTGCCAGCAGCGTCGGACTAGCGGGTGCTGAGCAGTTCTTC. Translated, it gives CASSVGLAGAEQFF.

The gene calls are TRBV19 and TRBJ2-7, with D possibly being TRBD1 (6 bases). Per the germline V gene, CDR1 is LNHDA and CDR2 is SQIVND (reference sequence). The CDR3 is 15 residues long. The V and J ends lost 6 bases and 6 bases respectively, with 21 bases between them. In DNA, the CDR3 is TGTGCCAGTAGAACCCAGGACAGAGACATTTTCGAGCAGTACTTC. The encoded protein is CASRTQDRDIFEQYF. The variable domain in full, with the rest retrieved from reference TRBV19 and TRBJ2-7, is DGGITQSPKYLFRKEGQNVTLSCEQNLNHDAMYWYRQDPGQGLRLIYYSQIVNDFQKGDIAEGYSVSREKKESFPLTVTSAQKNPTAFYLCASRTQDRDIFEQYFGPGTRLTVT.

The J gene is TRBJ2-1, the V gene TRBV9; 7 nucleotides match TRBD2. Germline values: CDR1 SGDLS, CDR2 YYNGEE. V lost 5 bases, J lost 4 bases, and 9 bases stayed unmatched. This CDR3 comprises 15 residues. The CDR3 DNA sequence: TGTGCCAGCAGGCCCGGGACTAACGATTACAATGAGCAGTTCTTC. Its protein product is CASRPGTNDYNEQFF. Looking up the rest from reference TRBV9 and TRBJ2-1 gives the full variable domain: DSGVTQTPKHLITATGQRVTLRCSPRSGDLSVYWYQQSLDQGLQFLIQYYNGEERAKGNILERFSAQQFPDLHSELNLSSLELGDSALYFCASRPGTNDYNEQFFGPGTRLTVL.

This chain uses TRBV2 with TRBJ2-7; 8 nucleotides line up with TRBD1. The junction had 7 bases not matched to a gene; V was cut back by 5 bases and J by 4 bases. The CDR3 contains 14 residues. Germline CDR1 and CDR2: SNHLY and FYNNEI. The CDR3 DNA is TGTGCCAGCAGTTATGACAGGGGAGGATACGAGCAGTACTTC. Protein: CASSYDRGGYEQYF.

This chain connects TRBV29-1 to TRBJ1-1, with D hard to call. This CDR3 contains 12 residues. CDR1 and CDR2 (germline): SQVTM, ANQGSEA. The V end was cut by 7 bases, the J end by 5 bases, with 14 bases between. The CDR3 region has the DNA TGCAGCGCCGGTAAAGGGCAGACTGAAGCTTTCTTT. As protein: CSAGKGQTEAFF.

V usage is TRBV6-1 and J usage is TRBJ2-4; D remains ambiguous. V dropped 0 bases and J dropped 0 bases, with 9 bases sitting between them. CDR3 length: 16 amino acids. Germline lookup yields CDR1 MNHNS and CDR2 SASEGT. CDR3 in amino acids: CASSEALGIAKNIQYF. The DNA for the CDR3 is TGTGCCAGCAGTGAAGCATTAGGGATAGCCAAAAACATTCAGTACTTC.

The CDR3 DNA is TGTGCCAGCAGCTCCAGCCCCCCAAGATGGGCCGGGACAGGGGAAGCTGGAGGCTACACCTTC. Residues: CASSSSPPRWAGTGEAGGYTF. The V and J genes are TRBV3-1 (or the pseudogene TRBV3-2) and TRBJ1-2, with TRBD1 identical over 10 bases. Germline lookup yields CDR1 LGHDT and CDR2 YNNKEL (reference sequence). The CDR3 has 21 amino acids. V shed 5 bases and J 8 bases; nucleotides not matched to a gene: 29.

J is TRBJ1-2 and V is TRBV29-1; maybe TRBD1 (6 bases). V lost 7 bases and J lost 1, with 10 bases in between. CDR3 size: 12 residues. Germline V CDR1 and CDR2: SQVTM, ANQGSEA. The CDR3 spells CSAPRGNYGYTF. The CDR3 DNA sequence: TGCAGCGCCCCCAGGGGTAACTATGGCTACACCTTC.

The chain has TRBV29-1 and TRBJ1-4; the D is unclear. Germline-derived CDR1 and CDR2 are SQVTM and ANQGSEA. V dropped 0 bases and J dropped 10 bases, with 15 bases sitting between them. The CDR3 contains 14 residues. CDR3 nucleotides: TGCAGCGTTGAAGATCTGACTGCCCCGGCAAAACTGTTTTTT. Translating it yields CSVEDLTAPAKLFF.

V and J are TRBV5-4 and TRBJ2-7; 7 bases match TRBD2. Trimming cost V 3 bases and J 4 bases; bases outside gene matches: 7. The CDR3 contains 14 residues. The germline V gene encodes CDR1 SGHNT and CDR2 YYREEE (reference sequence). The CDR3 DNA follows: TGTGCCAGCAGCTCGGGGCTAGCGGAATACGAGCAGTACTTC. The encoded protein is CASSSGLAEYEQYF.

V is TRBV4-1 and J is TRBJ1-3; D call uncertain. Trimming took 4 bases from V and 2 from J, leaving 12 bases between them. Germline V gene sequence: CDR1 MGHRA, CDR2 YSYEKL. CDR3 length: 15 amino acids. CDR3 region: CASSPQAGAGNTIYF. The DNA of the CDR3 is TGCGCCAGCAGCCCCCAGGCTGGGGCTGGAAACACCATATATTTT.

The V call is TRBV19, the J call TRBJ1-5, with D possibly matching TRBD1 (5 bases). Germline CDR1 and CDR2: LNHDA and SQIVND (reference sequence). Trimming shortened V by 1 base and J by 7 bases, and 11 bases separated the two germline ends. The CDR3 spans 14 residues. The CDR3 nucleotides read TGTGCCAGTAGTATAGGGGGGTTGGGACAGCCCCAGCATTTT. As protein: CASSIGGLGQPQHF.

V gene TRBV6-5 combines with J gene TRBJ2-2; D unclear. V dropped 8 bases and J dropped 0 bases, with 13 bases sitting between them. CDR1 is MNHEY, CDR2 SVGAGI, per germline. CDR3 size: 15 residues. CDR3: CASGRTASNTGELFF. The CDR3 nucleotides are TGTGCCAGCGGAAGGACCGCTTCGAACACCGGGGAGCTGTTTTTT.

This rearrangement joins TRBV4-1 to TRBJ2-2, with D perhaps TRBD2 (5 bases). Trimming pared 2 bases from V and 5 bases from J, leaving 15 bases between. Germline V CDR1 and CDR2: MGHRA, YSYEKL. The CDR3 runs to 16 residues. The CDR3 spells CASSQIKEARTGELFF. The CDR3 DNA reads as TGCGCCAGCAGCCAAATTAAGGAGGCCCGGACCGGGGAGCTGTTTTTT.

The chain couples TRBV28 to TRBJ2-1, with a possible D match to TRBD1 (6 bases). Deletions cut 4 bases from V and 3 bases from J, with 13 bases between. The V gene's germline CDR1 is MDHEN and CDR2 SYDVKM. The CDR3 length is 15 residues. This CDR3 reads CASSSGGGHYNEQFF. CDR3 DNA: TGTGCCAGCAGTTCCGGTGGGGGCCACTACAATGAGCAGTTCTTC.

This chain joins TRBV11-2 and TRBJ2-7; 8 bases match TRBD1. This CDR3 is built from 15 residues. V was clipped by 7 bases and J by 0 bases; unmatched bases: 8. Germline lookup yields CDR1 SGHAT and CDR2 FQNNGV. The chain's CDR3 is CASTPGQGLSYEQYF. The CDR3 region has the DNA TGTGCCAGCACCCCCGGACAGGGTCTCTCCTACGAGCAGTACTTC. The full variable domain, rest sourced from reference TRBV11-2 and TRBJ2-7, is EAGVAQSPRYKIIEKRQSVAFWCNPISGHATLYWYQQILGQGPKLLIQFQNNGVVDDSQLPKDRFSAERLKGVDSTLKIQPAKLEDSAVYLCASTPGQGLSYEQYFGPGTRLTVT.

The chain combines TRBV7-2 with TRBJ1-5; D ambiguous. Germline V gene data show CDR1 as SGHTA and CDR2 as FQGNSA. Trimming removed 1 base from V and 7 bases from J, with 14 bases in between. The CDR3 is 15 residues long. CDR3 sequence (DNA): TGTGCCAGCAGCTTAGGATGGGTCAGCTTGCAGCCCCAGCATTTT. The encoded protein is CASSLGWVSLQPQHF.

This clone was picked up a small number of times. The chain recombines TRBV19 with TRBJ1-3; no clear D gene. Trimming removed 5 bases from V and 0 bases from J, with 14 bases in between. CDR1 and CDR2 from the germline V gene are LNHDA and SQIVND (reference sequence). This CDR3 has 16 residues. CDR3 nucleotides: TGTGCCAGTAGTCCAGAACCCTGGAGCTCTGGAAACACCATATATTTT. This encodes CASSPEPWSSGNTIYF.

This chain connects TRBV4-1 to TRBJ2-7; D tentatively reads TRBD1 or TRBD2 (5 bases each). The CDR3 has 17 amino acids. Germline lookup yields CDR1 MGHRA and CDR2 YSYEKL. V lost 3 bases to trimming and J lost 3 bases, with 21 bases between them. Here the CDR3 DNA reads TGCGCCAGCAGCCAGATTTACCGGGACGGCGGGTACTACGAGCAGTACTTC. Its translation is CASSQIYRDGGYYEQYF.

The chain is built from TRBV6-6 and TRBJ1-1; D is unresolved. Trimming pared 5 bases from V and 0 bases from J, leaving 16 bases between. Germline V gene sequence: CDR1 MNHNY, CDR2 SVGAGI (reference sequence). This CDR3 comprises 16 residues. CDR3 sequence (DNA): TGTGCCAGCAGTCCCTGGGGAGGGAACATGAACACTGAAGCTTTCTTT. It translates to CASSPWGGNMNTEAFF.

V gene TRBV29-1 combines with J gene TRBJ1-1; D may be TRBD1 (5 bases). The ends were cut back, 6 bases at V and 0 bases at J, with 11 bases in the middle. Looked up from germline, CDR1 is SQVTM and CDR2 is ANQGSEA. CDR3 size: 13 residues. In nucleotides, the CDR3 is TGCAGCGTGAGGACACCCTTGAACACTGAAGCTTTCTTT. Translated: CSVRTPLNTEAFF.

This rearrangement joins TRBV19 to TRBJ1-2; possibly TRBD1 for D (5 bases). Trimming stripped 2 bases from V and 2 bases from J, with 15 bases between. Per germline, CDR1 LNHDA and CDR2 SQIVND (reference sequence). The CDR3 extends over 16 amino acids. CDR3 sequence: CASSIIRPGPNYGYTF. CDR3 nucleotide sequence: TGTGCCAGTAGTATAATCCGGCCAGGGCCAAACTATGGCTACACCTTC. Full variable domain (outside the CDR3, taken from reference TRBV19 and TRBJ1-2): DGGITQSPKYLFRKEGQNVTLSCEQNLNHDAMYWYRQDPGQGLRLIYYSQIVNDFQKGDIAEGYSVSREKKESFPLTVTSAQKNPTAFYLCASSIIRPGPNYGYTFGSGTRLTVV.